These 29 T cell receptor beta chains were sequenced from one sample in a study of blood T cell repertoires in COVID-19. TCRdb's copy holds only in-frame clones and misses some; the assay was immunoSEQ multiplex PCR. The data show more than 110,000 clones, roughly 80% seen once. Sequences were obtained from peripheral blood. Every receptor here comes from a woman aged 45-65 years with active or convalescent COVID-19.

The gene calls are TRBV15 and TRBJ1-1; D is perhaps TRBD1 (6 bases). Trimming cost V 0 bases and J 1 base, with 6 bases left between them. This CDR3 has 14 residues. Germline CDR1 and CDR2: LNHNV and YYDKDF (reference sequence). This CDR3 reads CATSRDRGNTEAFF. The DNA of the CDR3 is TGTGCCACCAGCAGAGACAGGGGGAACACTGAAGCTTTCTTT. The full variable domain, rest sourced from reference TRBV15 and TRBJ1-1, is DAMVIQNPRYQVTQFGKPVTLSCSQTLNHNVMYWYQQKSSQAPKLLFHYYDKDFNNEADTPDNFQSRRPNTSFCFLDIRSPGLGDTAMYLCATSRDRGNTEAFFGQGTRLTVV.

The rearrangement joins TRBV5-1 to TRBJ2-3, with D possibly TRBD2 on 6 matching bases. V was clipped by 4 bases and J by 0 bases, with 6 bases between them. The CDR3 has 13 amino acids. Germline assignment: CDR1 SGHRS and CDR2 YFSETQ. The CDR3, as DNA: TGCGCCAGCAGCGGGACTAGCACAGATACGCAGTATTTT. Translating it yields CASSGTSTDTQYF.

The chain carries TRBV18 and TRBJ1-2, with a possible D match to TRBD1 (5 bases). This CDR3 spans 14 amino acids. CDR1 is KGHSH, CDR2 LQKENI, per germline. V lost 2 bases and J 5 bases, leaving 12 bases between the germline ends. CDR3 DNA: TGTGCCAGCTCACCAACGTTCGGGGGATATGGCTACACCTTC. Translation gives CASSPTFGGYGYTF. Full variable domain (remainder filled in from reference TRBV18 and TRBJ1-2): NAGVMQNPRHLVRRRGQEARLRCSPMKGHSHVYWYRQLPEEGLKFMVYLQKENIIDESGMPKERFSAEFPKEGPSILRIQQVVRGDSAAYFCASSPTFGGYGYTFGSGTRLTVV.

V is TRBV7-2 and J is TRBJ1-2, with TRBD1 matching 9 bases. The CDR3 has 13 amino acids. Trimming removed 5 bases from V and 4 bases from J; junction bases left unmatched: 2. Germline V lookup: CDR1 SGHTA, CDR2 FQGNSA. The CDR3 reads CASSLTGGYGYTF. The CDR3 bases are TGTGCCAGCAGCCTGACAGGGGGCTATGGCTACACCTTC.

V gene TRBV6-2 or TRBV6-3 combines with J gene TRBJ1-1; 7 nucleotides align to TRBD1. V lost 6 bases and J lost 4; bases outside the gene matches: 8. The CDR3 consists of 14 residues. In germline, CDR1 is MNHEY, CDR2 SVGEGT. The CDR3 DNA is TGTGCCAGCAGCAACGCAGGGGGGCGCACTGAAGCTTTCTTT. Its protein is CASSNAGGRTEAFF.

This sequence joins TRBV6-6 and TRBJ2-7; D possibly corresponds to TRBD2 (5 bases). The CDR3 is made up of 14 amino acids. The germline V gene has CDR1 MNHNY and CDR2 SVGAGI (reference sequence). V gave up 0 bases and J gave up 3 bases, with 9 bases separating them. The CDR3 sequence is CASSYSPGNYEQYF. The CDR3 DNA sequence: TGTGCCAGCAGTTACTCCCCCGGGAACTACGAGCAGTACTTC.

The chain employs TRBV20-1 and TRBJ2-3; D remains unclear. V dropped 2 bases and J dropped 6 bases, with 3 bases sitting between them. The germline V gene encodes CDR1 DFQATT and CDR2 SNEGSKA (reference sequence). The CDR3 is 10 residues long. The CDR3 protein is CSARLDTQYF. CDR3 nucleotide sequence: TGCAGTGCTAGACTGGATACGCAGTATTTT.

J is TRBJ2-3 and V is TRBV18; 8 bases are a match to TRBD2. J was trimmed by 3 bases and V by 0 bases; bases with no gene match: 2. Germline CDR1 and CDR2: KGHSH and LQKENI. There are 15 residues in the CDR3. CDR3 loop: CASSPPGLGTDTQYF. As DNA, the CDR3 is TGTGCCAGCTCACCACCGGGACTAGGAACAGATACGCAGTATTTT.

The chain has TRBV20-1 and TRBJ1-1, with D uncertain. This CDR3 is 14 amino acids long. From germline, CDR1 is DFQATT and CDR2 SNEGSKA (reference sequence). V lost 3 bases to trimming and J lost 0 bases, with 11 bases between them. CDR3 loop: CSASNPDMNTEAFF. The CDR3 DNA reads TGCAGTGCTAGTAATCCAGACATGAACACTGAAGCTTTCTTT.

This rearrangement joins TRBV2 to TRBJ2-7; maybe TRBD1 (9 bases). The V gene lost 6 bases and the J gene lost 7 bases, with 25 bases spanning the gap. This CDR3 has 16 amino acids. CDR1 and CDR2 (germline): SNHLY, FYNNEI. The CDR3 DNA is TGTGCCAGCAGAAAGACAGGGGGTGCGGTAGCGGGGGAGCAGTACTTC. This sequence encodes CASRKTGGAVAGEQYF. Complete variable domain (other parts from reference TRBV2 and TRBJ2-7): EPEVTQTPSHQVTQMGQEVILRCVPISNHLYFYWYRQILGQKVEFLVSFYNNEISEKSEIFDDQFSVERPDGSNFTLKIRSTKLEDSAMYFCASRKTGGAVAGEQYFGPGTRLTVT.

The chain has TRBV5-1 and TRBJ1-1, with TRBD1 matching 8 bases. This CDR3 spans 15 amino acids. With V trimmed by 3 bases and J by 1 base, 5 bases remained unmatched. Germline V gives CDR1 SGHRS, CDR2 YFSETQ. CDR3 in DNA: TGCGCCAGCAGCTCAAGGACAGGGACGAACACTGAAGCTTTCTTT. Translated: CASSSRTGTNTEAFF.

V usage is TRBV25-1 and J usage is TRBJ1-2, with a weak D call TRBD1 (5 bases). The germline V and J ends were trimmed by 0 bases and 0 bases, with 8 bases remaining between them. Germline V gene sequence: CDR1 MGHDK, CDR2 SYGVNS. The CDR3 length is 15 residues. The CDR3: CASSEYGAANYGYTF. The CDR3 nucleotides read TGTGCCAGCAGTGAATATGGGGCAGCTAACTATGGCTACACCTTC.

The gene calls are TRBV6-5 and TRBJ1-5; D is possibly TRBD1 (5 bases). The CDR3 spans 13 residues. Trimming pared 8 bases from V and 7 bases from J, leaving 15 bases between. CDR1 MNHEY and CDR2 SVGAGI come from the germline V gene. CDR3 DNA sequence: TGTGCCAGCTCGGCGGCTCGGGGGCAGCCCCAGCATTTT. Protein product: CASSAARGQPQHF.

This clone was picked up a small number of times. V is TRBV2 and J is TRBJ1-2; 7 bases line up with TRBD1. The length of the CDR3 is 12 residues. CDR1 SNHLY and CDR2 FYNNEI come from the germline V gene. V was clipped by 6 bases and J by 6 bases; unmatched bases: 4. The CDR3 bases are TGTGCCAGCAGCCTGACAGGGAATGGCTACACCTTC. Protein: CASSLTGNGYTF.

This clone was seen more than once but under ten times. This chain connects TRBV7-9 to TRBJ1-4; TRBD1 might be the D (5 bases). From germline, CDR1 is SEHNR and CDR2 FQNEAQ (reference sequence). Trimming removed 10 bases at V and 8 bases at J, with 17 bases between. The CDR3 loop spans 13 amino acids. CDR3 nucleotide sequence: TGTGCCACACGCTCGGGGGGAGGCGAAAAACTGTTTTTT. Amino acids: CATRSGGGEKLFF.

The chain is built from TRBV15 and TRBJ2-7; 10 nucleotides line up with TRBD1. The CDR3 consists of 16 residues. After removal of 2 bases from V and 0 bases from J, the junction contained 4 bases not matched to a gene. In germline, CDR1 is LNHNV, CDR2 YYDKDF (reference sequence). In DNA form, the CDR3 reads TGTGCCACCAGCAGAAAGGGACAGGGGTTCTCCTACGAGCAGTACTTC. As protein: CATSRKGQGFSYEQYF.

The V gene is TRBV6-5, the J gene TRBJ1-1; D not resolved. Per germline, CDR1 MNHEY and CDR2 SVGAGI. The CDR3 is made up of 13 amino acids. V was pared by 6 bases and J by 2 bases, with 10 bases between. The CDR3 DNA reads TGTGCCAGCAGCCCAGTTCCAAACACTGAAGCTTTCTTT. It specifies CASSPVPNTEAFF.

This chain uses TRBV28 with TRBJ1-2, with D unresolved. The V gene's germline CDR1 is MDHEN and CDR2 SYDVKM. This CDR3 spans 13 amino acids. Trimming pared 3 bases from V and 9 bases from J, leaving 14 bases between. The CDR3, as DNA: TGTGCCAGCAGTTTCGGGGATGTAAGGCGCTACACCTTC. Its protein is CASSFGDVRRYTF.

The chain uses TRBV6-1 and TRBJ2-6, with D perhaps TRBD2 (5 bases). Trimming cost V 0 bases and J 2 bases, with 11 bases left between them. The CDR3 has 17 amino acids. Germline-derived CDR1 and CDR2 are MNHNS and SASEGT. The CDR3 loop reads CASSEAFAGPGANVLTF. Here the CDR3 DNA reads TGTGCCAGCAGTGAAGCTTTCGCGGGTCCTGGGGCCAACGTCCTGACTTTC.

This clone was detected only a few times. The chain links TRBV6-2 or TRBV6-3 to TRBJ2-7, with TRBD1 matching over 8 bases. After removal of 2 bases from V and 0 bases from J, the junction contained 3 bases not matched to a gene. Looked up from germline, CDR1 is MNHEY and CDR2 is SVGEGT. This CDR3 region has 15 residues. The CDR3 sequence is CASSYRQGFSYEQYF. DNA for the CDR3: TGTGCCAGCAGTTACCGACAGGGGTTCTCCTACGAGCAGTACTTC.

CDR3 in DNA: TGTGCCACCAGTGATTCTGGGACTAGCAAGTTCTTC. Amino acids: CATSDSGTSKFF. The rearrangement joins TRBV24-1 to TRBJ2-1, with TRBD2 identical over 9 bases. The CDR3 length is 12 residues. V lost 2 bases, J lost 14 bases, and 3 bases stayed unmatched. Per germline, CDR1 KGHDR and CDR2 SFDVKD.

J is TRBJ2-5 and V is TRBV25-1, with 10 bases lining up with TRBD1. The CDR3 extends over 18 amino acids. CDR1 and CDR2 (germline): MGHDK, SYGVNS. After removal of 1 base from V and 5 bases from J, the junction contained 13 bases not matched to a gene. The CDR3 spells CASSESRQGAWGKETQYF. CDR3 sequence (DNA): TGTGCCAGCAGTGAATCCCGACAGGGGGCATGGGGCAAGGAGACCCAGTACTTC.

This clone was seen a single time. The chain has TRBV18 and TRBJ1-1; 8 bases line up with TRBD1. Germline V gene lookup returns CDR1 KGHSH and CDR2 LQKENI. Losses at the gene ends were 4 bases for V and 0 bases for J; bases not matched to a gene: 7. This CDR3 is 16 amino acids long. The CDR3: CASSRSGQALNTEAFF. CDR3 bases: TGTGCCAGCTCACGCTCGGGACAGGCGTTGAACACTGAAGCTTTCTTT.

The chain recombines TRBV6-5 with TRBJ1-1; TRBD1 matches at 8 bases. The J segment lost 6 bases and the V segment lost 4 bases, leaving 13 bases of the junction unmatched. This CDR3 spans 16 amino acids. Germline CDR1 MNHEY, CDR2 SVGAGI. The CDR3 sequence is CASSFSRDRQLSEAFF. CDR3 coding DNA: TGTGCCAGCAGTTTCTCCCGGGACAGGCAGCTCTCTGAAGCTTTCTTT.

DNA of the CDR3: TGTGCCAGTAGTATTAGGGACAACCCCTCCTACGAGCAGTACTTC. It encodes CASSIRDNPSYEQYF. This chain connects TRBV19 to TRBJ2-7, with TRBD1 as a possible D gene (6 bases). The germline gives CDR1 LNHDA, CDR2 SQIVND (reference sequence). Trimming took 3 bases from V and 0 from J, leaving 12 bases between them. The CDR3 runs to 15 residues.

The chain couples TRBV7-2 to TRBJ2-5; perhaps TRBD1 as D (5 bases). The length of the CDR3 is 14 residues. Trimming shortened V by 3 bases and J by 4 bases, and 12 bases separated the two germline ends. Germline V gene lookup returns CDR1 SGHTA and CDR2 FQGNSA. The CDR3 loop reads CASSFMGRGETQYF. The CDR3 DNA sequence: TGTGCCAGCAGCTTCATGGGTAGGGGAGAGACCCAGTACTTC.

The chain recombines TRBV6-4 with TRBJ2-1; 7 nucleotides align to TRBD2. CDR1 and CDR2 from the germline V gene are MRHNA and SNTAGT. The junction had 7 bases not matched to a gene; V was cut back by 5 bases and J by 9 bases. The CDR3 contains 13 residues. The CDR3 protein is CASSLLGRGEQFF. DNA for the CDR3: TGTGCCAGCAGTCTCTTGGGGAGGGGTGAGCAGTTCTTC.

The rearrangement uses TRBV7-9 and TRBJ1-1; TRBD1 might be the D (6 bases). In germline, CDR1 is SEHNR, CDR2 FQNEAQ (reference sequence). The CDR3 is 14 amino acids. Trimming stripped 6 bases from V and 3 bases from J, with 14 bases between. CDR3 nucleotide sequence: TGTGCCAGCAGACTACAGGGTAGGGACACTGAAGCTTTCTTT. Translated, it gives CASRLQGRDTEAFF.

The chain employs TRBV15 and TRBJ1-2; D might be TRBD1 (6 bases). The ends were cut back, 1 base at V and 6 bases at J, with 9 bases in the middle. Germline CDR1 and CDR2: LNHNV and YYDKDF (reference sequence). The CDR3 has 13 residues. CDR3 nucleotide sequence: TGTGCCACCAGCAGAGGTCAGGGGAATGGCTACACCTTC. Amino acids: CATSRGQGNGYTF.